This T cell receptor (beta chain) derives from a study of somatic mutations in cytotoxic T cells in rheumatoid arthritis. The assay was immunoSEQ multiplex PCR, and TCRdb's table has in-frame clones only and misses some. The table includes about 9,200 clones, 75% to 80% detected once. The CDR3 contains 14 residues. The V gene's germline CDR1 is ENHRY and CDR2 SYGVKD. Losses at the gene ends were 8 bases for V and 4 bases for J; bases not matched to a gene: 8. The chain links TRBV10-3 to TRBJ1-2; 9 nucleotides agree with TRBD1. The sequencing sample was made of CD8+ T cells sorted from blood. The sequence derives from an adult with rheumatoid arthritis. CDR3 bases: TGTGCCATCTTCGCCGGGACAGGGTCCTATGGCTACACCTTC. Amino acid sequence: CAIFAGTGSYGYTF.